One and the same sample provided the 27 T cell receptor beta chains below, sequenced in a study of T cell changes during pregnancy in multiple sclerosis. The data were produced by immunoSEQ multiplex PCR, yet TCRdb's version contains in-frame clones alone and is incomplete. The sample lists around 20,000 clones, 75% to 90% occurring once. Sequences were derived from CD8+ T cells from peripheral blood mononuclear cells, sampled after pregnancy. Receptor source: a female donor in good health, enrolled as a control in a pregnancy study.

The chain has TRBV27 and TRBJ2-7; TRBD1 aligns across 7 bases. There are 14 residues in the CDR3. From germline, CDR1 is MNHEY and CDR2 SMNVEV (reference sequence). With V trimmed by 6 bases and J by 3 bases, 8 bases remained unmatched. CDR3 sequence (DNA): TGTGCCAGCAGCGTAGATACAGGGGTCTACGAGCAGTACTTC. Its translation: CASSVDTGVYEQYF.

The rearrangement uses TRBV7-2 and TRBJ1-1; 12 bases agree with TRBD1. This CDR3 has 16 residues. The V and J ends lost 4 bases and 10 bases, in that order; junction bases with no gene match: 13. CDR1 is SGHTA and CDR2 is FQGNSA in the germline V gene. The CDR3 sequence is CASSSDGTGGLWVAFF. The CDR3 DNA sequence: TGTGCCAGCAGCTCAGACGGGACAGGGGGCCTCTGGGTAGCTTTCTTT.

This clone was observed a handful of times. The chain employs TRBV10-3 and TRBJ1-1; D is unresolved. Trimming removed 5 bases at V and 6 bases at J, with 7 bases between. Germline CDR1 reads ENHRY; CDR2 reads SYGVKD. The CDR3 is 11 residues long. The CDR3 nucleotides read TGTGCCATCAGTCCCGGGGCTGAAGCTTTCTTT. Translated, it gives CAISPGAEAFF.

V gene TRBV10-1 combines with J gene TRBJ2-5; no definite D call. This CDR3 comprises 14 residues. Trimming cost V 8 bases and J 5 bases, with 18 bases left between them. Germline V gives CDR1 WNHNN, CDR2 SYGVQD (reference sequence). In DNA form, the CDR3 reads TGCGCCAGCCTCGTAAGTCACCTGAGGGAGACCCAGTACTTC. Its protein product is CASLVSHLRETQYF.

This clone was counted a single time. The chain joins TRBV4-2 to TRBJ1-2, with D possibly matching TRBD1 (6 bases). V was trimmed by 2 bases and J by 3 bases, leaving 13 bases between them. Germline lookup yields CDR1 LGHNA and CDR2 YNFKEQ. The CDR3 has 15 residues. The CDR3 DNA follows: TGTGCCAGCAGCCAAACACAGGGTGCTGACTATGGCTACACCTTC. Protein sequence: CASSQTQGADYGYTF.

This clone was counted a few times. This chain uses TRBV19 with TRBJ2-1; weak D call: TRBD2 (6 bases). Germline V lookup: CDR1 LNHDA, CDR2 SQIVND (reference sequence). Trimming removed 1 base at V and 9 bases at J, with 7 bases between. This CDR3 is built from 12 residues. The CDR3 sequence is CASSIVGGEQFF. The CDR3 coding sequence is TGTGCCAGTAGTATAGTCGGGGGTGAGCAGTTCTTC.

The chain is built from TRBV2 and TRBJ1-1; D remains unclear. The CDR3 is 13 amino acids. The V gene lost 7 bases and the J gene lost 5 bases, with 14 bases spanning the gap. The V gene's germline CDR1 is SNHLY and CDR2 FYNNEI. The chain's CDR3 is CASTEEVITEAFF. The CDR3 DNA sequence: TGTGCCAGCACGGAGGAGGTTATAACTGAAGCTTTCTTT.

For the CDR3, the DNA is TGTGCCAGCAGCTCCTACGCCGGGTACAATGAGCAGTTCTTC. It encodes CASSSYAGYNEQFF. The J gene is TRBJ2-1, the V gene TRBV11-2; D is ambiguous. V was pared by 4 bases and J by 4 bases, with 11 bases between. Per germline, CDR1 SGHAT and CDR2 FQNNGV. The CDR3 is made up of 14 amino acids.

This clone occurred a few times. The V gene is TRBV9, the J gene TRBJ1-4, with 10 bases matching TRBD1. Trimming removed 4 bases from V and 4 bases from J; junction bases left unmatched: 4. The CDR3 has 15 amino acids. Germline assignment: CDR1 SGDLS and CDR2 YYNGEE. CDR3 coding DNA: TGTGCCAGCAGCAATGGACAGGGGGGTAATGAAAAACTGTTTTTT. Residues: CASSNGQGGNEKLFF. The full variable domain, in which reference TRBV9 and TRBJ1-4 provide the parts outside the CDR3, is DSGVTQTPKHLITATGQRVTLRCSPRSGDLSVYWYQQSLDQGLQFLIQYYNGEERAKGNILERFSAQQFPDLHSELNLSSLELGDSALYFCASSNGQGGNEKLFFGSGTQLSVL.

This clone has more than one count but fewer than ten. The chain has TRBV6-5 and TRBJ1-5, with D unresolved. Germline assignment: CDR1 MNHEY and CDR2 SVGAGI. The germline V and J ends were trimmed by 4 bases and 2 bases, with 15 bases remaining between them. CDR3 length: 16 residues. The CDR3 loop reads CASSSIPPAGNQPQHF. In DNA, the CDR3 is TGTGCCAGCAGTTCGATCCCACCGGCGGGCAATCAGCCCCAGCATTTT.

The V gene is TRBV6-1, the J gene TRBJ2-3; TRBD2 aligns across 7 bases. Germline lookup yields CDR1 MNHNS and CDR2 SASEGT. CDR3 length: 15 amino acids. Trimming took 4 bases from V and 0 from J; bases not matched to a gene: 4. This CDR3 reads CASSGWRGSTDTQYF. In nucleotides, the CDR3 is TGTGCCAGCAGTGGCTGGCGGGGGAGCACAGATACGCAGTATTTT.

CDR3 amino acids: CASSSGTGINQPQHF. Written as DNA, the CDR3 is TGTGCCAGTAGTAGTGGGACAGGAATCAATCAGCCCCAGCATTTT. The chain is built from TRBV19 and TRBJ1-5; 8 bases are a match to TRBD1. Per germline, CDR1 LNHDA and CDR2 SQIVND (reference sequence). Unmatched junction bases numbered 5, after V lost 4 bases and J lost 3 bases. The CDR3 spans 15 residues.

This clone has more than one count but fewer than ten. This sequence joins TRBV4-2 and TRBJ2-7, with a possible D match to TRBD2 (5 bases). Deletions cut 0 bases from V and 0 bases from J, with 9 bases between. Germline-derived CDR1 and CDR2 are LGHNA and YNFKEQ. There are 15 residues in the CDR3. CDR3: CASSQERDPSYEQYF. In DNA, the CDR3 is TGTGCCAGCAGCCAAGAGAGGGATCCCTCCTACGAGCAGTACTTC.

The chain recombines TRBV7-2 with TRBJ1-1; TRBD1 might be the D (5 bases). The CDR3 is 14 residues long. Trimming shortened V by 4 bases and J by 3 bases, and 12 bases separated the two germline ends. Germline V gives CDR1 SGHTA, CDR2 FQGNSA. The CDR3 bases are TGTGCCAGCAGCTGGAATTTCAGGGACACTGAAGCTTTCTTT. Translating gives CASSWNFRDTEAFF.

The chain employs TRBV18 and TRBJ2-7; D not resolved. Germline V gene sequence: CDR1 KGHSH, CDR2 LQKENI. This CDR3 has 14 residues. The ends were cut back, 1 base at V and 0 bases at J, with 7 bases in the middle. CDR3 in amino acids: CASSPLYSSYEQYF. As DNA, the CDR3 is TGTGCCAGCTCACCACTCTACAGCTCCTACGAGCAGTACTTC.

V is TRBV7-9 and J is TRBJ1-3, with D possibly matching TRBD1 (6 bases). Deletions cut 5 bases from V and 2 bases from J, with 16 bases between. Looked up from germline, CDR1 is SEHNR and CDR2 is FQNEAQ (reference sequence). The CDR3 sequence is 16 residues long. The DNA for the CDR3 is TGTGCCAGCAGCAAACGGACCCAGGGGACTGGAAACACCATATATTTT. It codes for CASSKRTQGTGNTIYF.

This clone was found once. The V and J genes are TRBV5-6 and TRBJ1-1, with a weak D call TRBD1 (6 bases). Trimming took 4 bases from V and 4 from J, leaving 20 bases between them. The V gene's germline CDR1 is SGHDT and CDR2 YYEEEE. This CDR3 spans 16 amino acids. The CDR3 reads CASSPAEQGWFTEAFF. In nucleotides, the CDR3 is TGTGCCAGCAGCCCGGCCGAACAGGGCTGGTTCACTGAAGCTTTCTTT.

V gene TRBV27 combines with J gene TRBJ1-5, with 9 bases that match TRBD1. The CDR3 runs 15 residues. Unmatched junction bases numbered 6, after V lost 2 bases and J lost 7 bases. Germline V CDR1 and CDR2: MNHEY, SMNVEV (reference sequence). The DNA of the CDR3 is TGTGCCAGCAGTTTAATCGGGGACAGGGTCCAGCCCCAGCATTTT. Encoded protein: CASSLIGDRVQPQHF.

This chain connects TRBV27 to TRBJ2-1, with 9 bases aligning to TRBD2. V shed 7 bases, J shed 4 bases, and the junction held 5 bases outside the gene matches. CDR1 and CDR2 from the germline V gene are MNHEY and SMNVEV (reference sequence). The CDR3 is 14 residues long. CDR3 sequence reads: CASIGSGGYNEQFF. The CDR3 nucleotides are TGTGCCAGCATCGGAAGCGGGGGGTACAATGAGCAGTTCTTC.

The V and J genes are TRBV21-1 and TRBJ1-1; the D segment call TRBD1 is taken from the table without a DNA check. TRBV21-1 is a pseudogene locus. This CDR3 is 16 amino acids long. The CDR3 region has the DNA TGTGCCAGCAACCTAGACCCGACAGGGGGAAAAACTGAAGCTTTCTTT. Residues: CASNLDPTGGKTEAFF.

A single count supports this clone. The chain couples TRBV19 to TRBJ1-2, with D perhaps TRBD1 (5 bases). CDR1 is LNHDA, CDR2 SQIVND, per germline (reference sequence). The CDR3 has 14 amino acids. The V end lost 9 bases, the J end lost 8 bases, and 22 bases lay between the germline ends. Written as DNA, the CDR3 is TGTGCCAGCACGGTGATGTCAGGGATGGGCGGCTACACCTTC. It encodes CASTVMSGMGGYTF. The full variable domain, rest sourced from reference TRBV19 and TRBJ1-2, is DGGITQSPKYLFRKEGQNVTLSCEQNLNHDAMYWYRQDPGQGLRLIYYSQIVNDFQKGDIAEGYSVSREKKESFPLTVTSAQKNPTAFYLCASTVMSGMGGYTFGSGTRLTVV.

The chain has TRBV11-2 and TRBJ2-1, with 9 nucleotides matching TRBD2. After removal of 5 bases from V and 4 bases from J, the junction contained 6 bases not matched to a gene. Germline CDR1 reads SGHAT; CDR2 reads FQNNGV. The CDR3 consists of 15 residues. CDR3 region: CASSQSTSGYNEQFF. Written as DNA, the CDR3 is TGTGCCAGCAGCCAATCGACTAGCGGTTACAATGAGCAGTTCTTC.

The chain links TRBV4-1 to TRBJ2-1; 7 bases map to TRBD1. Germline values: CDR1 MGHRA, CDR2 YSYEKL. The CDR3 contains 14 residues. Germline trimming cut 0 bases from V and 8 bases from J; bases unmatched to any gene: 4. In nucleotides, the CDR3 is TGCGCCAGCAGCCAAGATGACAGGGTGGATGAGCAGTTCTTC. Its protein product is CASSQDDRVDEQFF.

Remarks on this clone: The junction differs from germline at one of its ends, possibly a read error. The CDR3 loop reads CASSAGQGPPQNF. The CDR3 nucleotides read TGTGCCAGCAGTGCCGGACAGGGTCCACCCCAAAACTTC. The chain carries TRBV27 and TRBJ1-2, with 8 bases lining up with TRBD1. The germline gives CDR1 MNHEY, CDR2 SMNVEV (reference sequence). CDR3 length: 13 amino acids.

CDR3 DNA: TGTGCCAGCAGCTCCGGACTAGCGGGGACCTACGAGCAGTACTTC. Protein product: CASSSGLAGTYEQYF. The gene calls are TRBV5-6 and TRBJ2-7, with 12 bases lining up with TRBD2. The germline V gene has CDR1 SGHDT and CDR2 YYEEEE. CDR3 size: 15 residues. Trimming cost V 3 bases and J 2 bases; bases outside gene matches: 3.

V and J are TRBV27 and TRBJ1-6; D is perhaps TRBD1 (6 bases). The CDR3 covers 16 residues. V was shortened by 0 bases and J by 11 bases, with 17 bases between the two germline ends. Per the germline V gene, CDR1 is MNHEY and CDR2 is SMNVEV (reference sequence). CDR3 coding DNA: TGTGCCAGCAGTTTATCTCGGGACACTCAGGGGCCACCCCTCCACTTT. Its protein product is CASSLSRDTQGPPLHF.

The rearrangement joins TRBV7-9 to TRBJ2-1, with 7 bases that match TRBD1. The junction had 9 bases not matched to a gene; V was cut back by 5 bases and J by 8 bases. Looked up from germline, CDR1 is SEHNR and CDR2 is FQNEAQ (reference sequence). CDR3 length equals 14 residues. CDR3 in DNA: TGTGCCAGCAGCCCCCCGACAGGGAACTATGAGCAGTTCTTC. It codes for CASSPPTGNYEQFF.